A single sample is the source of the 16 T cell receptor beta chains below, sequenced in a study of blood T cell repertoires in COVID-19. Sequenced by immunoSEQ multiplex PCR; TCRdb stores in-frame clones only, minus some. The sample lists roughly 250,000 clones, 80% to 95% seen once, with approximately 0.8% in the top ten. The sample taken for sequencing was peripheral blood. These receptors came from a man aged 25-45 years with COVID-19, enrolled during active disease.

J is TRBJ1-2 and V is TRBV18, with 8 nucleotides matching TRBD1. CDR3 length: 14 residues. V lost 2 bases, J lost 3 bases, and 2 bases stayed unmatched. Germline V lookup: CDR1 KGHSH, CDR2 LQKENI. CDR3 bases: TGTGCCAGCTCACCAACAGGGGGTGACTATGGCTACACCTTC. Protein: CASSPTGGDYGYTF.

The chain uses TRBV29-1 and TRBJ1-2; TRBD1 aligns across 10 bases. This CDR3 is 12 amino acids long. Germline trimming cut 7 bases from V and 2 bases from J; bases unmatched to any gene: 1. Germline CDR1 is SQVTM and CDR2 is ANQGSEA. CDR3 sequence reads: CSGQGANYGYTF. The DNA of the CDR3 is TGCAGCGGACAGGGGGCCAACTATGGCTACACCTTC.

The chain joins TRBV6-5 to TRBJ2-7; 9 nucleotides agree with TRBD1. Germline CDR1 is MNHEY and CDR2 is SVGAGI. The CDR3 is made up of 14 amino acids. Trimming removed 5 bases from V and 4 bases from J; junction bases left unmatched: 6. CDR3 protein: CASSLYRGRYEQYF. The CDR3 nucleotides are TGTGCCAGCAGTCTCTACAGGGGGCGGTACGAGCAGTACTTC.

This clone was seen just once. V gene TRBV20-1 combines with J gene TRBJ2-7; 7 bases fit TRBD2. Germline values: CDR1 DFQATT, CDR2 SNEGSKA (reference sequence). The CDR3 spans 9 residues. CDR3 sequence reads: CSASGGFSV. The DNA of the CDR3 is TGCAGTGCTTCGGGGGGATTCTCGGTC.

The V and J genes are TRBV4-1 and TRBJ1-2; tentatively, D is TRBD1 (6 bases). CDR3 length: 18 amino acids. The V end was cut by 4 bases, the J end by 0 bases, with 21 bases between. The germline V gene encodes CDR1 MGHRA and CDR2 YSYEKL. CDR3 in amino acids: CASSRRGGGSRANYGYTF. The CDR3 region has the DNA TGCGCCAGCAGCCGAAGGGGAGGGGGTTCCCGAGCTAACTATGGCTACACCTTC.

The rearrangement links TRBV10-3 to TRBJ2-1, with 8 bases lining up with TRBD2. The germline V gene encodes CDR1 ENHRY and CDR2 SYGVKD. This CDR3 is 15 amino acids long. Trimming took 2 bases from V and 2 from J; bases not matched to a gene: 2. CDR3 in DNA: TGTGCCATCAGTGAGGGTAGCGGGGCCTACAATGAGCAGTTCTTC. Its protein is CAISEGSGAYNEQFF.

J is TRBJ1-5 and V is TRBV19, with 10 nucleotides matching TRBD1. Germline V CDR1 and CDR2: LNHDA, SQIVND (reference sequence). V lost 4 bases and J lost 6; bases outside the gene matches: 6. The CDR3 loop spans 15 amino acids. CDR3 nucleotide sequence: TGTGCCAGTAGTAAGCGACAGGGGGCGCGTCAGCCCCAGCATTTT. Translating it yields CASSKRQGARQPQHF.

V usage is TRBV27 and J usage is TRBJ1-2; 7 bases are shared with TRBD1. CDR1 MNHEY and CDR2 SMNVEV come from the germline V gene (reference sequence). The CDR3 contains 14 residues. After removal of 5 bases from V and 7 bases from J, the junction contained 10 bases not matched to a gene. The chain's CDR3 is CASSPLRQGGGYTF. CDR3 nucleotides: TGTGCCAGCAGTCCTTTGCGACAGGGAGGTGGCTACACCTTC.

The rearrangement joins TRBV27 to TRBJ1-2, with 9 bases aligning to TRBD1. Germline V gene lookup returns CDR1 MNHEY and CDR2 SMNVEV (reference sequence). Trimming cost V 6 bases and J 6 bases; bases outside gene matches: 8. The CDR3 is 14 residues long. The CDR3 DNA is TGTGCCAGCAGCCCCCGGACAGGGGATGATGGCTACACCTTC. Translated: CASSPRTGDDGYTF.

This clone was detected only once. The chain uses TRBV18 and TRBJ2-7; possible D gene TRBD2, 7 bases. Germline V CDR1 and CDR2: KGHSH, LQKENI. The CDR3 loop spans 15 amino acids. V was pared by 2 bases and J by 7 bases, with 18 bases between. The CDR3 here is CASSPGVGGLSEQYF. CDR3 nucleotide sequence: TGTGCCAGCTCACCAGGGGTGGGGGGGCTCTCGGAGCAGTACTTC.

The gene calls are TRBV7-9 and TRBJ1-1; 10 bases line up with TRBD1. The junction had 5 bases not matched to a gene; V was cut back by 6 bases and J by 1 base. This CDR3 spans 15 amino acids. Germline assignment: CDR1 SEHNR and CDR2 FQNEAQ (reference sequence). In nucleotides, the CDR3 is TGTGCCAGCAGACCCCGGGACAGGGGGAACACTGAAGCTTTCTTT. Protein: CASRPRDRGNTEAFF. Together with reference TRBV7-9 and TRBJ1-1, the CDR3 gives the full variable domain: DTGVSQNPRHKITKRGQNVTFRCDPISEHNRLYWYRQTLGQGPEFLTYFQNEAQLEKSRLLSDRFSAERPKGSFSTLEIQRTEQGDSAMYLCASRPRDRGNTEAFFGQGTRLTVV.

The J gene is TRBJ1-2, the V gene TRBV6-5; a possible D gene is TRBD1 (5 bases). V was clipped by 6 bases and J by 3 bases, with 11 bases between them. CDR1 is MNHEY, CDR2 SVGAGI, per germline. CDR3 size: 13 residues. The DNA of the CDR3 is TGTGCCAGCAGCCAGGACAAGGACTATGGCTACACCTTC. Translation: CASSQDKDYGYTF.

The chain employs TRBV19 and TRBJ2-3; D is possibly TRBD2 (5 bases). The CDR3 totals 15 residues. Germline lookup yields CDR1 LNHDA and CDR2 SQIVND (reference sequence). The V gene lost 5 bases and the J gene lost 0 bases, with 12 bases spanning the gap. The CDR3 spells CASSLRTGSTDTQYF. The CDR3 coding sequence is TGTGCCAGTAGTTTACGGACGGGGAGCACAGATACGCAGTATTTT.

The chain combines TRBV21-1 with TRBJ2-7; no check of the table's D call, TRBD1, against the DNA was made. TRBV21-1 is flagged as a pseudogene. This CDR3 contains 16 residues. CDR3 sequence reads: CASSVRLGTPIYEQYF. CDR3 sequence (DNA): TGTGCCAGCAGCGTACGCCTCGGGACACCCATCTACGAGCAGTACTTC.

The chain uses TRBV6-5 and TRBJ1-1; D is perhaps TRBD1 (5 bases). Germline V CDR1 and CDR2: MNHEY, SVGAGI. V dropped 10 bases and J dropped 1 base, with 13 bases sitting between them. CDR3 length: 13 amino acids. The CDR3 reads CATTWGENTEAFF. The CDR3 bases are TGTGCCACCACCTGGGGGGAGAACACTGAAGCTTTCTTT.

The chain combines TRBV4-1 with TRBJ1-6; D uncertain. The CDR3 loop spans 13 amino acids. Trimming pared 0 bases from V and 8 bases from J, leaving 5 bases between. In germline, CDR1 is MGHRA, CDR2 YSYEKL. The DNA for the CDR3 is TGCGCCAGCAGCCAAGAGTTAGATTCACCCCTCCACTTT. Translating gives CASSQELDSPLHF.